This T cell receptor (beta chain) originates from a study of naive and memory T cell subsets (dated by TCRdb to 2016 to 2017). Regarding the research as a whole: According to the figure summarizing the samples, there were approximately 10 blood donors, 7 tuberculin skin test biopsies and 3 saline control biopsies. Usually PCR2 was run as a SYBR Green qPCR and stopped at a set threshold, although low-input samples could use end-point PCR (roughly 6 cycles) instead. Here is what the overall study found, with its caveats: The potential sensitivity of the RNA-based method to TCR transcript changes with T cell activation and differentiation was acknowledged.

Measured from the cysteine to the phenylalanine, the CDR3 is 14 residues long. Kept here is only the CDR3 DNA, which spans 42 bases and is read in frame from base 1. CDR1 and CDR2 are read off the germline V gene (reference sequence) as MNHEY and SMNVEV. Cut back by 6 bases and 9 bases, the V and J ends lie 21 bases apart. The library came from 5' RACE. The ligated cDNA was amplified in four rounds of PCR with nested alpha and beta constant region primers together with the SP2 primer. For the blood and skin samples, reverse transcription of TCR RNA was done with SuperScript IV along with alpha and beta constant region primers. An oligonucleotide carrying the Illumina SP2 primer and a UMI was ligated to the cDNA 3' end using T4 RNA ligase 1. To prevent hairpin formation, the 12-nucleotide UMI was made up of two random hexamers with an eight-base spacer between them. From the second PCR onward, TCR alpha and beta chain libraries were processed separately, and dual indexing was applied for multiplexing. After pooling, the indexed libraries were analyzed by capillary electrophoresis and sequenced on either an Illumina MiSeq or NextSeq. Libraries were spiked with PhiX DNA at roughly 4.5-7% so that base diversity was increased and cluster recognition was improved. Under the source paper's analysis protocol: UMIs were extracted from read 2 by Demultiplexor and combined with the TCR sequence from read 1, and reads were split according to sample indices. Decombinator identified V and J genes and V-J junctions, assigning each TCR a five-part identifier including V and J deletions. Collapsinator used UMIs to correct sequencing errors and PCR amplification heterogeneity, producing a UMI-based abundance for each TCR. CDR3Translator converted identifiers to nucleotide sequence, translated to amino acids, and extracted CDR3 regions using terminal motifs. Error-corrected alpha and beta TCR counts from blood and skin were compared after normalization to input RNA amount. In TCRdb, the public reads were trimmed at Q25 with fastp and aligned with MiXCR, with productive beta chains retained. Identical CDR3 protein sequences are pooled into one entry, listed with their most common genes and DNA. These V and J calls derive from TCRdb rather than the authors' analysis. Counted in this sample were roughly 62,000 distinct CDR3 sequences; under 8.5% of them appeared once. The ten largest clones add up to 9.7% of the sample.

This clonotype was detected many times. What this receptor recognizes is not known. Per-base quality was not reported, and no clone a single base away is much larger than it. The study described a robust, sensitive protocol for amplifying, sequencing and analyzing TCRs, using 3' ligation of a UMI-containing oligonucleotide to TCR cDNA. For whole blood analysis, under 3 ml of peripheral blood was collected from healthy adult volunteers into Tempus tubes, and RNA was extracted following the manufacturer's instructions. Total RNA was treated with RQ1 DNase, without cell sorting, prior to reverse transcription, with an input of roughly 1 to 1000 ng being targeted. Skin biopsy and whole blood libraries were made to test pipeline robustness in samples where T cells form a minority population.

The sequence joins TRBV27 to TRBJ2-7; perhaps TRBD2 is the D gene, with 5 bases matching. The receptor's source is a male donor in good health. For the CDR3, the sequence is CASRPIGNRMAQYF. The nucleotides read TGTGCCAGCAGGCCAATCGGGAACCGAATGGCGCAGTACTTC.